The 20 T cell receptor beta chains listed next were all sequenced from one sample in a study of T cell responses to AZD1222 COVID-19 vaccine. TCRdb keeps only in-frame clones here, not all; method: immunoSEQ multiplex PCR. The sample consists of tens of thousands of clones, 79% of them appearing once. The sample in question was peripheral blood, obtained on day 0 of MenACWY control vaccination. All receptors come from an adult in good health.

The rearrangement links TRBV6-4 to TRBJ2-1; D is unclear. CDR3 size: 17 residues. Germline loops: CDR1 MRHNA, CDR2 SNTAGT. The ends were cut back, 3 bases at V and 0 bases at J, with 15 bases in the middle. CDR3 loop: CASSERVDQSSYNEQFF. The CDR3 DNA sequence: TGTGCCAGCAGTGAGAGAGTAGATCAGAGCTCCTACAATGAGCAGTTCTTC.

The V gene is TRBV11-2, the J gene TRBJ1-2; TRBD1 is a possible D gene (5 bases). Per germline, CDR1 SGHAT and CDR2 FQNNGV. The CDR3 contains 16 residues. V was clipped by 1 base and J by 1 base, with 13 bases between them. For the CDR3, the DNA is TGTGCCAGCAGCTTAGTCGGGGCAGGGATTAACTATGGCTACACCTTC. Protein product: CASSLVGAGINYGYTF.

The CDR3 nucleotides are TGTGCCAGCAGTGAGTGGGCGGTATTGTCCTACAATGAGCAGTTCTTC. This sequence encodes CASSEWAVLSYNEQFF. The V gene is TRBV6-1, the J gene TRBJ2-1; D is unresolved. V dropped 3 bases and J dropped 1 base, with 13 bases sitting between them. CDR3 size: 16 residues. Germline loops: CDR1 MNHNS, CDR2 SASEGT.

The sample holds a few counts of this clone. The CDR3 loop is CASSASGGAYNQPQHF. CDR3 DNA sequence: TGTGCCAGCAGTGCCTCCGGGGGGGCCTACAATCAGCCCCAGCATTTT. The chain has TRBV27 and TRBJ1-5; D is possibly TRBD1 (6 bases). CDR1 is MNHEY, CDR2 SMNVEV, per germline (reference sequence). There are 16 residues in the CDR3. Trimming shortened V by 5 bases and J by 3 bases, and 17 bases separated the two germline ends.

The chain carries TRBV7-2 and TRBJ2-2; 12 bases fit TRBD2. The trim removed 4 bases at V and 0 bases at J, leaving 6 bases unmatched. The CDR3 consists of 18 residues. Germline values: CDR1 SGHTA, CDR2 FQGNSA. The CDR3 reads CASSWRGTSGSNTGELFF. The CDR3 DNA follows: TGTGCCAGCAGCTGGCGCGGGACTAGCGGGTCGAACACCGGGGAGCTGTTTTTT.

This clone was counted between two and nine times. V and J are TRBV1 and TRBJ2-1; the table assigns TRBD2, which was not confirmed against the DNA. TRBV1 is deemed a pseudogene. The CDR3 has 17 residues. CDR3 DNA sequence: TGCACCAGCAGCCAAGTGGCGAAAGCGGGGGGTTCCGATGAGCAGTTCTTC. Amino acid sequence: CTSSQVAKAGGSDEQFF.

The chain is built from TRBV27 and TRBJ2-1, with 9 bases aligning to TRBD1. With V trimmed by 6 bases and J by 0 bases, 3 bases remained unmatched. CDR1 is MNHEY and CDR2 is SMNVEV in the germline V gene (reference sequence). CDR3 size: 15 residues. DNA of the CDR3: TGTGCCAGCAGACAGGACAGGGGCTCCTACAATGAGCAGTTCTTC. Its translation: CASRQDRGSYNEQFF.

The J gene is TRBJ2-1, the V gene TRBV9, with D perhaps matching TRBD2 (6 bases). V was shortened by 5 bases and J by 3 bases, with 15 bases between the two germline ends. The CDR3 length is 15 residues. Per germline, CDR1 SGDLS and CDR2 YYNGEE. The CDR3 DNA reads as TGTGCCAGCAGTCGGATTCCTAGCGTCTACAATGAGCAGTTCTTC. This codes for CASSRIPSVYNEQFF.

The gene calls are TRBV28 and TRBJ2-1; 11 bases fit TRBD2. Trimming took 6 bases from V and 6 from J; bases not matched to a gene: 7. Germline-derived CDR1 and CDR2 are MDHEN and SYDVKM. The CDR3 loop spans 15 amino acids. The CDR3 loop is CASSSTSGSSNEQFF. As DNA, the CDR3 is TGTGCCAGCAGCAGTACTAGCGGGAGTAGCAATGAGCAGTTCTTC.

The chain couples TRBV29-1 to TRBJ1-2, with 8 bases identical to TRBD1. This CDR3 is 14 amino acids long. Germline CDR1 and CDR2: SQVTM and ANQGSEA. The junction had 10 bases not matched to a gene; V was cut back by 7 bases and J by 3 bases. Here the CDR3 reads CSAGTGGRYYGYTF. CDR3 nucleotides: TGCAGCGCTGGGACAGGAGGCCGTTACTATGGCTACACCTTC.

The gene calls are TRBV5-1 and TRBJ2-3; 11 nucleotides match TRBD2. The germline V gene has CDR1 SGHRS and CDR2 YFSETQ. The junction had 15 bases not matched to a gene; V was cut back by 4 bases and J by 5 bases. CDR3 length: 18 residues. The CDR3: CASSPRGLAVLEEDTQYF. In DNA, the CDR3 is TGCGCCAGCAGCCCGAGGGGACTAGCGGTCTTAGAAGAAGATACGCAGTATTTT.

CDR3 nucleotide sequence: TGTGCCAGCAGCCCAGACCCGGGCCCCAATGAGCAGTTCTTC. Protein product: CASSPDPGPNEQFF. This rearrangement joins TRBV5-4 to TRBJ2-1; D is ambiguous. V lost 4 bases and J 6 bases, leaving 14 bases between the germline ends. CDR1 and CDR2 from the germline V gene are SGHNT and YYREEE (reference sequence). The CDR3 is 14 residues long.

This clone was counted a single time. This chain uses TRBV5-1 with TRBJ2-3, with TRBD2 matching over 10 bases. The CDR3 totals 16 residues. CDR1 is SGHRS, CDR2 YFSETQ, per germline. V was clipped by 5 bases and J by 1 base; unmatched bases: 7. The CDR3 is CASRRERGGGTDTQYF. The CDR3 DNA is TGCGCCAGCAGACGCGAGCGGGGGGGAGGCACAGATACGCAGTATTTT.

CDR3 DNA sequence: TGTGCCAGCAGTTTACTAACAGGGGCGCATGGCTACACCTTC. Translating it yields CASSLLTGAHGYTF. The V and J genes are TRBV28 and TRBJ1-2; 7 bases agree with TRBD1. The junction had 6 bases not matched to a gene; V was cut back by 2 bases and J by 6 bases. Germline V gene lookup returns CDR1 MDHEN and CDR2 SYDVKM. CDR3 length: 14 amino acids.

The V call is TRBV21-1, the J call TRBJ2-2; the table's D call TRBD1 went unverified against the DNA. TRBV21-1 is given as a pseudogene. CDR3 length: 15 amino acids. The CDR3 region is CASSPSRVLSGELFF. As DNA, the CDR3 is TGTGCCAGCAGCCCGTCCAGGGTTCTCTCCGGGGAGCTGTTTTTT.

The CDR3 loop reads CASSDLRTSGRAGDEQFF. The CDR3 DNA sequence: TGCGCCAGCAGTGACCTAAGGACTAGCGGGAGGGCCGGAGATGAGCAGTTCTTC. The chain employs TRBV10-1 and TRBJ2-1; TRBD2 matches 15 bases. J gave up 8 bases and V 3 bases, and 11 bases lay outside the gene matches. Germline assignment: CDR1 WNHNN and CDR2 SYGVQD (reference sequence). The CDR3 has 18 amino acids.

The chain uses TRBV3-1 (or the pseudogene TRBV3-2) and TRBJ1-4; 10 bases are shared with TRBD1. The CDR3 contains 16 residues. Looked up from germline, CDR1 is LGHDT and CDR2 is YNNKEL (reference sequence). The trim removed 1 base at V and 8 bases at J, leaving 7 bases unmatched. CDR3 in amino acids: CASSQGTGQGWEKLFF. CDR3 bases: TGTGCCAGCAGCCAAGGGACGGGACAGGGGTGGGAAAAACTGTTTTTT.

The gene calls are TRBV9 and TRBJ2-5; either TRBD1 or TRBD2 may supply D (6 bases each). This CDR3 region has 17 residues. V lost 0 bases, J lost 3 bases, and 18 bases lay in between. The germline V gene has CDR1 SGDLS and CDR2 YYNGEE. In DNA, the CDR3 is TGTGCCAGCAGCGTAGACTCGGGGGCCGGGGTGAAAGAGACCCAGTACTTC. Protein product: CASSVDSGAGVKETQYF.

This chain uses TRBV6-5 with TRBJ1-1; 10 bases match TRBD1. This CDR3 region has 14 residues. Germline-derived CDR1 and CDR2 are MNHEY and SVGAGI. The V gene end was trimmed by 7 bases and the J gene end by 8 bases; junction bases not matched to a gene: 10. The DNA for the CDR3 is TGTGCCAGCACCTCATTGGGACAGGGGAAGGAAGCTTTCTTT. Translating it yields CASTSLGQGKEAFF.

This clone was found a few times. V is TRBV6-5 and J is TRBJ1-2; possibly TRBD1 for D (6 bases). Germline assignment: CDR1 MNHEY and CDR2 SVGAGI. V was clipped by 2 bases and J by 5 bases, with 9 bases between them. The CDR3 sequence is 13 residues long. CDR3 protein: CASSYQGSYGYTF. DNA for the CDR3: TGTGCCAGCAGTTACCAGGGGTCATATGGCTACACCTTC.